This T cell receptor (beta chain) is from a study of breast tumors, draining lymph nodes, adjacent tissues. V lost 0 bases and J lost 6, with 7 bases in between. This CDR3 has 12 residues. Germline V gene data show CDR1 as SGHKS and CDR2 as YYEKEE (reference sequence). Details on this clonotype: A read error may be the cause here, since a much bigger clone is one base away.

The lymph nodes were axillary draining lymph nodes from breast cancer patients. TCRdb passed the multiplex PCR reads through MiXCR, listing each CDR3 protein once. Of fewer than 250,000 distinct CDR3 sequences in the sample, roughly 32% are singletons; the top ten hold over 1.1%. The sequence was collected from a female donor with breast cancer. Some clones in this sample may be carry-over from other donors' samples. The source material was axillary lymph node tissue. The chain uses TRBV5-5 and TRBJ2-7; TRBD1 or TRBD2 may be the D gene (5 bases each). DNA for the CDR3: TGTGCCAGCAGCTTGGCAGGGACCGAGCAGTACTTC. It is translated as CASSLAGTEQYF.